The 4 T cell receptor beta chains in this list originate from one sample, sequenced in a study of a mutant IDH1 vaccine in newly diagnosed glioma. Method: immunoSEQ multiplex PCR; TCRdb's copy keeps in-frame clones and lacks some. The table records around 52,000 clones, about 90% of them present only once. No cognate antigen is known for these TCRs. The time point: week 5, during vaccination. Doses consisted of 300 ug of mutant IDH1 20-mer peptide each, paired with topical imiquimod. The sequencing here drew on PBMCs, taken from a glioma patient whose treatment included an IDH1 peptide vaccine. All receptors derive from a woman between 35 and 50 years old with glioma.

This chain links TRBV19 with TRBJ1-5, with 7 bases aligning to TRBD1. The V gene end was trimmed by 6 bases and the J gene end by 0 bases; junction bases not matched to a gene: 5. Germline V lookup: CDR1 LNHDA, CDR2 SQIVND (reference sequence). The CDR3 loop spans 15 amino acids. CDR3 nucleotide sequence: TGTGCCAGTAGCAGACAGGGTGATAGCAATCAGCCCCAGCATTTT. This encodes CASSRQGDSNQPQHF.

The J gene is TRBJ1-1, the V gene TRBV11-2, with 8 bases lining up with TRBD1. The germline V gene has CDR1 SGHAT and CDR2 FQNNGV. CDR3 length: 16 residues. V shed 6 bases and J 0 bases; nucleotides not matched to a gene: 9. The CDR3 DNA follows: TGTGCCAGCAGGCCGACAGGGGAATCTATGAACACTGAAGCTTTCTTT. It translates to CASRPTGESMNTEAFF.

The CDR3 DNA is TGTGCCAGCAGCTTGGTAGGGCTCGAGCAGTACTTC. It is translated as CASSLVGLEQYF. The V gene is TRBV5-6, the J gene TRBJ2-7; D is undetermined. Trimming took off 0 bases at V and 6 bases at J, with 7 bases between the two ends. Germline CDR1 reads SGHDT; CDR2 reads YYEEEE. This CDR3 spans 12 amino acids.

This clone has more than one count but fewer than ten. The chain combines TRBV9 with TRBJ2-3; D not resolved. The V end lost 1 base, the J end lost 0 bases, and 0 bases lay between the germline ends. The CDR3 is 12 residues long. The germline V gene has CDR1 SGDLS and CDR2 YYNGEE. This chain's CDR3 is CASSVSTDTQYF. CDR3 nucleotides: TGTGCCAGCAGCGTAAGCACAGATACGCAGTATTTT. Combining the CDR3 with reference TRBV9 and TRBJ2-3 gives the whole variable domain DSGVTQTPKHLITATGQRVTLRCSPRSGDLSVYWYQQSLDQGLQFLIQYYNGEERAKGNILERFSAQQFPDLHSELNLSSLELGDSALYFCASSVSTDTQYFGPGTRLTVL.